This T cell receptor beta chain was identified during a study of shared T cell receptors in the human thymus. Only in-frame clones appear in the TCRdb table, and some are missing; sequencing was by immunoSEQ multiplex PCR. The repertoire holds 650,000 to 950,000 clones, with approximately 83% as singletons. Germline assignment: CDR1 SGHTA and CDR2 FQGNSA. The V end was cut by 2 bases, the J end by 0 bases, with 19 bases between. This CDR3 has 18 residues. These data also formed part of another study, on human thymus T cells.

This chain links TRBV7-2 with TRBJ1-2; D might be TRBD1 (6 bases). The sample was thymocytes. The clonotype was recovered from a girl under two years old with a congenital heart defect. The CDR3 is CASSLTGTTALSNYGYTF. The CDR3, as DNA: TGTGCCAGCAGCTTAACCGGGACAACAGCCCTATCTAACTATGGCTACACCTTC.